What follows are 26 T cell receptor beta chains derived from one specimen sequenced in a study of shared clonotypes between healthy human individuals. The assay was immunoSEQ multiplex PCR, and TCRdb's table has in-frame clones only and misses some. Of over 2 million clones listed, just under 95% were seen once; the top ten hold 0.37%. The sample was naive CD4+ T cells from PBMCs. Subset reported: CD45RA+ positively selected. These TCRs come from a man between 18 and 29 years old in good health. Some clones in this sample may be carry-over from other donors' samples.

V gene TRBV29-1 combines with J gene TRBJ1-2; D perhaps matches TRBD1 (6 bases). The germline CDR1 and CDR2 sequences are SQVTM and ANQGSEA. V shed 5 bases and J shed 4 bases, with 14 bases lying between them. The length of the CDR3 is 13 residues. The DNA of the CDR3 is TGCAGCGTTCGTGGACAGAAGGCCTATGGCTACACCTTC. Amino acids: CSVRGQKAYGYTF.

The rearrangement joins TRBV28 to TRBJ2-7, with 10 bases fitting TRBD1. Germline V gene lookup returns CDR1 MDHEN and CDR2 SYDVKM. J was trimmed by 3 bases and V by 6 bases; bases with no gene match: 5. The CDR3 has 14 amino acids. CDR3 residues: CASSTGQGVYEQYF. The CDR3 nucleotides are TGTGCCAGCAGCACTGGACAGGGGGTCTACGAGCAGTACTTC.

The rearrangement links TRBV5-6 to TRBJ1-2; possible D gene TRBD1, 5 bases. This CDR3 region has 14 residues. Looked up from germline, CDR1 is SGHDT and CDR2 is YYEEEE. V shed 2 bases and J shed 4 bases, with 12 bases lying between them. The CDR3 nucleotides are TGTGCCAGCAGCTTCGGTCAGGGAGGCTATGGCTACACCTTC. The encoded protein is CASSFGQGGYGYTF.

In the case of this clone: The same CDR3 is also encoded by other DNA sequences in this sample. The rearrangement joins TRBV28 to TRBJ1-5; TRBD1 might be the D (6 bases). V was trimmed by 2 bases and J by 4 bases, leaving 6 bases between them. CDR1 is MDHEN, CDR2 SYDVKM, per germline. This CDR3 spans 13 amino acids. The CDR3 sequence is CASSLQGNQPQHF. CDR3 in DNA: TGTGCCAGCAGTTTACAGGGGAATCAGCCCCAGCATTTT.

This chain joins TRBV5-1 and TRBJ2-3; D may be TRBD1 (5 bases). The germline V gene has CDR1 SGHRS and CDR2 YFSETQ. This CDR3 region has 14 residues. V was shortened by 4 bases and J by 2 bases, with 11 bases between the two germline ends. The CDR3 DNA follows: TGCGCCAGCAGCAAGGACACCTACACAGATACGCAGTATTTT. It yields the protein CASSKDTYTDTQYF.

CDR3 DNA sequence: TGTGCCTGGAGCGGGCGGAGTCAAGAGACCCAGTACTTC. Amino acids: CAWSGRSQETQYF. The genes are TRBV30 and TRBJ2-5; no reliable D call. V lost 3 bases to trimming and J lost 2 bases, with 10 bases between them. CDR1 is GTSNPN, CDR2 SVGIG, per germline (reference sequence). This CDR3 has 13 amino acids.

The chain employs TRBV6-6 and TRBJ2-3; D remains ambiguous. The CDR3 is 11 amino acids. V lost 2 bases to trimming and J lost 7 bases, with 4 bases between them. The germline gives CDR1 MNHNY, CDR2 SVGAGI (reference sequence). CDR3 nucleotides: TGTGCCAGCAGTTACCTAAATACGCAGTATTTT. Protein sequence: CASSYLNTQYF.

This rearrangement joins TRBV10-2 to TRBJ1-3, with D hard to call. The V end lost 3 bases, the J end lost 4 bases, and 7 bases lay between the germline ends. The CDR3 spans 13 residues. Germline V gene sequence: CDR1 WSHSY, CDR2 SAAADI. In DNA, the CDR3 is TGCGCCAGCAGTGACCCTGCGGGAAACACCATATATTTT. Its translation is CASSDPAGNTIYF.

V and J are TRBV5-1 and TRBJ2-7, with 9 bases aligning to TRBD1. The CDR3 has 16 residues. Trimming cost V 4 bases and J 1 base; bases outside gene matches: 9. Looked up from germline, CDR1 is SGHRS and CDR2 is YFSETQ. The DNA of the CDR3 is TGCGCCAGCAGCGCGACCCCGGGACAGGGATCCTACGAGCAGTACTTC. Its protein is CASSATPGQGSYEQYF.

The J gene is TRBJ2-5, the V gene TRBV19; D gene unclear. CDR1 and CDR2 from the germline V gene are LNHDA and SQIVND (reference sequence). Between the trimmed V and J ends, which lost 3 bases and 3 bases, there was a span of 14 bases. The CDR3 is made up of 15 amino acids. The chain's CDR3 is CASSIWPGQKETQYF. CDR3 coding DNA: TGTGCCAGTAGTATCTGGCCAGGCCAGAAAGAGACCCAGTACTTC.

The chain couples TRBV21-1 to TRBJ1-2. TRBV21-1 is a pseudogene. There are 16 residues in the CDR3. Here the CDR3 reads CASSKKGPGGAYGYTF. CDR3 DNA sequence: TGTGCCAGCAGCAAAAAGGGGCCTGGAGGGGCGTATGGCTACACCTTC.

The rearrangement joins TRBV9 to TRBJ1-5; D is unclear. Germline-derived CDR1 and CDR2 are SGDLS and YYNGEE. V lost 3 bases and J lost 1, with 8 bases in between. This CDR3 is built from 14 residues. The chain's CDR3 is CASSGDGSNQPQHF. CDR3 nucleotides: TGTGCCAGCAGCGGGGATGGCAGCAATCAGCCCCAGCATTTT. Combining the CDR3 with reference TRBV9 and TRBJ1-5 gives the whole variable domain DSGVTQTPKHLITATGQRVTLRCSPRSGDLSVYWYQQSLDQGLQFLIQYYNGEERAKGNILERFSAQQFPDLHSELNLSSLELGDSALYFCASSGDGSNQPQHFGDGTRLSIL.

Written as DNA, the CDR3 is TGCGCCAGCAGGCAGACGACTAGTAACTACGAGCAGTACTTC. This encodes CASRQTTSNYEQYF. This rearrangement joins TRBV5-1 to TRBJ2-7, with D possibly being TRBD2 (6 bases). This CDR3 region has 14 residues. The germline gives CDR1 SGHRS, CDR2 YFSETQ. The V and J ends lost 5 bases and 3 bases respectively, with 15 bases between them. The full variable domain, with the rest looked up from reference TRBV5-1 and TRBJ2-7, is KAGVTQTPRYLIKTRGQQVTLSCSPISGHRSVSWYQQTPGQGLQFLFEYFSETQRNKGNFPGRFSGRQFSNSRSEMNVSTLELGDSALYLCASRQTTSNYEQYFGPGTRLTVT.

This sequence joins TRBV11-2 and TRBJ2-1; 8 nucleotides agree with TRBD2. The germline V gene encodes CDR1 SGHAT and CDR2 FQNNGV. J was trimmed by 2 bases and V by 4 bases; bases with no gene match: 10. This CDR3 region has 17 residues. The CDR3 loop is CASSSPGGLAPYNEQFF. DNA for the CDR3: TGTGCCAGCAGCTCCCCGGGGGGGCTAGCGCCCTACAATGAGCAGTTCTTC.

The chain uses TRBV19 and TRBJ1-2, with TRBD1 identical over 7 bases. This CDR3 comprises 13 residues. V shed 6 bases and J 2 bases; nucleotides not matched to a gene: 3. Per the germline V gene, CDR1 is LNHDA and CDR2 is SQIVND (reference sequence). The CDR3 loop reads CASRPTGNYGYTF. The CDR3 DNA is TGTGCCAGTAGGCCGACAGGGAACTATGGCTACACCTTC.

V gene TRBV2 combines with J gene TRBJ1-5; D gene unclear. The germline gives CDR1 SNHLY, CDR2 FYNNEI. V was pared by 2 bases and J by 0 bases, with 5 bases between. This CDR3 contains 14 residues. Written as DNA, the CDR3 is TGTGCCAGCAGTGAACAGAGTAGCAATCAGCCCCAGCATTTT. Translating it yields CASSEQSSNQPQHF.

V usage is TRBV28 and J usage is TRBJ2-1; D is unclear. Per the germline V gene, CDR1 is MDHEN and CDR2 is SYDVKM. This CDR3 spans 15 amino acids. The ends were cut back, 3 bases at V and 5 bases at J, with 14 bases in the middle. Here the CDR3 reads CASSFPGVGDNEQFF. CDR3 DNA: TGTGCCAGCAGTTTCCCTGGGGTGGGTGACAATGAGCAGTTCTTC.

The CDR3 here is CASSLPPGCPNEQYF. The CDR3 nucleotides are TGTGCCAGCAGCCTCCCTCCAGGGTGTCCGAATGAGCAGTACTTC. The chain joins TRBV11-3 to TRBJ2-7; the D gene is possibly TRBD1 (5 bases). CDR1 and CDR2 (germline): SGHNT, YENEEA. This CDR3 spans 15 amino acids. V was cut by 5 bases and J by 7 bases, with 21 bases left in between.

A word on this clone: This same CDR3 is encoded by further DNA sequences in the sample. The CDR3 loop reads CASSYSGQETQYF. Written as DNA, the CDR3 is TGTGCCAGCAGTTACAGCGGCCAAGAGACCCAGTACTTC. The V call is TRBV6-5, the J call TRBJ2-5; a possible D gene is TRBD2 (5 bases). Germline loops: CDR1 MNHEY, CDR2 SVGAGI. V shed 2 bases and J shed 1 base, with 5 bases lying between them. The CDR3 consists of 13 residues.

The chain combines TRBV5-4 with TRBJ2-1, with 11 nucleotides matching TRBD2. With V trimmed by 4 bases and J by 9 bases, 12 bases remained unmatched. The CDR3 sequence is 16 residues long. Germline assignment: CDR1 SGHNT and CDR2 YYREEE (reference sequence). The CDR3 nucleotides are TGTGCCAGCAGCCCCGAACTGGGACTAGCGGTGCCTGAGCAGTTCTTC. Translated: CASSPELGLAVPEQFF.

The V and J genes are TRBV5-1 and TRBJ1-2; 10 bases fit TRBD1. Germline V lookup: CDR1 SGHRS, CDR2 YFSETQ. V lost 2 bases, J lost 5 bases, and 6 bases stayed unmatched. The CDR3 covers 15 residues. DNA of the CDR3: TGCGCCAGCAGCTTAGACAGGGGGCTAGGATATGGCTACACCTTC. As protein: CASSLDRGLGYGYTF. Together with reference TRBV5-1 and TRBJ1-2, the CDR3 gives the full variable domain: KAGVTQTPRYLIKTRGQQVTLSCSPISGHRSVSWYQQTPGQGLQFLFEYFSETQRNKGNFPGRFSGRQFSNSRSEMNVSTLELGDSALYLCASSLDRGLGYGYTFGSGTRLTVV.

As to this clone: This sample includes further DNA sequences coding for the same CDR3. This chain joins TRBV6-5 and TRBJ1-5; perhaps TRBD1 as D (5 bases). The CDR3 runs to 14 residues. V was cut by 0 bases and J by 6 bases, with 9 bases left in between. Germline assignment: CDR1 MNHEY and CDR2 SVGAGI. CDR3 DNA: TGTGCCAGCAGTTACTCTAGGGGAGGTCAGCCCCAGCATTTT. Protein product: CASSYSRGGQPQHF.

This chain joins TRBV29-1 and TRBJ1-5; D is possibly TRBD1 (5 bases). CDR3 size: 15 residues. V was shortened by 5 bases and J by 2 bases, with 16 bases between the two germline ends. Germline lookup yields CDR1 SQVTM and CDR2 ANQGSEA. The CDR3 nucleotides are TGCAGCGTTCGACAAGGAGGGGTCGGCAATCAGCCCCAGCATTTT. This codes for CSVRQGGVGNQPQHF.

The chain uses TRBV11-2 and TRBJ2-1; a possible D gene is TRBD2 (5 bases). The V gene's germline CDR1 is SGHAT and CDR2 FQNNGV. This CDR3 region has 15 residues. The V end was cut by 4 bases, the J end by 3 bases, with 13 bases between. The CDR3 here is CASSYLVGSYNEQFF. CDR3 sequence (DNA): TGTGCCAGCAGCTATCTGGTAGGGAGCTACAATGAGCAGTTCTTC.

V and J are TRBV28 and TRBJ2-2, with a weak D call TRBD2 (5 bases). The V and J ends lost 6 bases and 4 bases respectively, with 9 bases between them. This CDR3 region has 13 residues. Germline V lookup: CDR1 MDHEN, CDR2 SYDVKM. CDR3 nucleotide sequence: TGTGCCAGCAGAAGGACTGTCACCGGGGAGCTGTTTTTT. Amino acid sequence: CASRRTVTGELFF.

V is TRBV19 and J is TRBJ2-5; a possible D gene is TRBD1 (5 bases). This CDR3 has 13 residues. The germline CDR1 and CDR2 sequences are LNHDA and SQIVND (reference sequence). Deletions cut 5 bases from V and 2 bases from J, with 9 bases between. CDR3 sequence reads: CASSVRQQETQYF. DNA for the CDR3: TGTGCCAGTAGTGTGAGACAGCAAGAGACCCAGTACTTC.